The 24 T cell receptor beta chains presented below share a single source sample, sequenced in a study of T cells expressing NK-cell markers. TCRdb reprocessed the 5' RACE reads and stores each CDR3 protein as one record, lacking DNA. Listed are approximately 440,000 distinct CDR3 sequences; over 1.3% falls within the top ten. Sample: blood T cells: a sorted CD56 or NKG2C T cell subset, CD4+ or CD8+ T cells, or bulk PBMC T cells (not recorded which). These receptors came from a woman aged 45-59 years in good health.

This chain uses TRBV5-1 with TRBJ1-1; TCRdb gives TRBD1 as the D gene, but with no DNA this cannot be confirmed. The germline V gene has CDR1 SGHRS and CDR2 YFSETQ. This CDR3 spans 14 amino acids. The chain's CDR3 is CASSLGGSSAEAFF.

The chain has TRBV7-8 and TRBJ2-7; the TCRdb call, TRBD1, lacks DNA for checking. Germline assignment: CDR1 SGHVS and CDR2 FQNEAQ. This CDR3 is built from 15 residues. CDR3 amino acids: CASSPRIGSAYEQYF.

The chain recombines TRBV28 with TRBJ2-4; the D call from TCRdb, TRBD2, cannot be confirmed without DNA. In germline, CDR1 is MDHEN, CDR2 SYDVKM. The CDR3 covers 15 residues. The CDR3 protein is CASRLAGGVLNIQYF.

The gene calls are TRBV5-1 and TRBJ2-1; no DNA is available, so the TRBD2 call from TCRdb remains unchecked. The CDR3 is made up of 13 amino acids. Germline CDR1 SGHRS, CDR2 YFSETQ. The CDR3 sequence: CASSLAGLSGQFF.

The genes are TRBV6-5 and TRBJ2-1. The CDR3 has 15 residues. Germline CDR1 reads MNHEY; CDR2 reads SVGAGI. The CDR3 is CASSKQGARYNEQFF.

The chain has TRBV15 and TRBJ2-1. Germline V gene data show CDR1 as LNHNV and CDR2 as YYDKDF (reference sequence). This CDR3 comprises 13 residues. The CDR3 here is CATSRDMNNEQFF.

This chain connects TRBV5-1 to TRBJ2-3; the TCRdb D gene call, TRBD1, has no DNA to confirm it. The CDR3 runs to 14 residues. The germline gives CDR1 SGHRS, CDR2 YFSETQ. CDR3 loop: CASRDTLSTDTQYF.

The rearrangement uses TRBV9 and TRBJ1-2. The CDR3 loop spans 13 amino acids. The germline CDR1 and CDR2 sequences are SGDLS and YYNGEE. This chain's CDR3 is CASSALSEYGYTF.

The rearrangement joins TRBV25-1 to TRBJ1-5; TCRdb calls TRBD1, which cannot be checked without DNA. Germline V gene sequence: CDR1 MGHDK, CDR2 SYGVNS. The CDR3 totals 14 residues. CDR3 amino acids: CASSNEGTGQPQHF.

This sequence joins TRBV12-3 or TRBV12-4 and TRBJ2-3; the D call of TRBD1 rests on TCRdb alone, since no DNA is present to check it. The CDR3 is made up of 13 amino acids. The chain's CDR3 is CASSFLPRATQYF.

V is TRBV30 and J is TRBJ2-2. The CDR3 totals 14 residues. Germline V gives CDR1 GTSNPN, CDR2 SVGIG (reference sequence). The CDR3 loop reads CAWTVRQNTGELFF.

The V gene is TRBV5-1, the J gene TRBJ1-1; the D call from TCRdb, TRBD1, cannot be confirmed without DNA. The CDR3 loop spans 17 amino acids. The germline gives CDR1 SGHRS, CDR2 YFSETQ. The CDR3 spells CASSLAGSRGIVPEAFF.

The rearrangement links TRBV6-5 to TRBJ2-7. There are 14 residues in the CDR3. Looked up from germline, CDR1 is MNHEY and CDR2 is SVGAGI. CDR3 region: CASSWGVRVYEQYF.

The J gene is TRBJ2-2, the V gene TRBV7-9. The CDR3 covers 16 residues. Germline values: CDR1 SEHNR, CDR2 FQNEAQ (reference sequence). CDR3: CASSTHVRPGTGELFF.

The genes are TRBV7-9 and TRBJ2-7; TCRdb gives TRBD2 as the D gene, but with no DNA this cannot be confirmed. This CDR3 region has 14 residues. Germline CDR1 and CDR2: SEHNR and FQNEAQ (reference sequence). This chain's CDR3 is CASSQDLATYEQYF.

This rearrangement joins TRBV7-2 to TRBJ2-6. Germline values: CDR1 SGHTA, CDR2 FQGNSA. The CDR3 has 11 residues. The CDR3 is CASSPTNVLTF.

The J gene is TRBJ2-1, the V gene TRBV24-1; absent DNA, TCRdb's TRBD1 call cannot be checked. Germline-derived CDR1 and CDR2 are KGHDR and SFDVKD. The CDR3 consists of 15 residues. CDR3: CATSDLLGGWNEQFF.

This CDR3 is CASSLRQGTREFF. The V call is TRBV7-2, the J call TRBJ2-1; lacking DNA, the TRBD1 call made by TCRdb goes unchecked. CDR3 size: 13 residues. Germline lookup yields CDR1 SGHTA and CDR2 FQGNSA.

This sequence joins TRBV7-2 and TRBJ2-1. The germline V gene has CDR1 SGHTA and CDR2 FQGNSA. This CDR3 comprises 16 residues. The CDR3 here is CASSLVSGAPYNEQFF.

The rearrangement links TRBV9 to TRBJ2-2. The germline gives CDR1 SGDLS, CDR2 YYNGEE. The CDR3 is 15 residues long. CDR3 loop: CASSAPSENTGELFF.

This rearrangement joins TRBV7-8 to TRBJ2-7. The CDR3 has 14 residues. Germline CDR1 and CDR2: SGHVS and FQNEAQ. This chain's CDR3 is CASSLESGEDEQYF.

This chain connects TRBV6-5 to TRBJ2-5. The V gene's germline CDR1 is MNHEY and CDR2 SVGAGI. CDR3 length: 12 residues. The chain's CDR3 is CASSRLRETQYF.

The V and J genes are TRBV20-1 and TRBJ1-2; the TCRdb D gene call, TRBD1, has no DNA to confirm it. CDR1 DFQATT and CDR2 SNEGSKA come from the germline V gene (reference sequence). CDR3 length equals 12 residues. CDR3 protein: CSAPDRPYGYTF.

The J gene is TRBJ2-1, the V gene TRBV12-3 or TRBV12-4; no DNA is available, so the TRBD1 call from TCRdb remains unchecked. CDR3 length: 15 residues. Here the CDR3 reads CASTPLRGIVNQQFF.